This TCR beta chain was sequenced in a study of T cells after yellow fever vaccination. As to this clonotype: What it binds is unknown.

Study results and caveats: Re-detected after boosting: most primary clones, 96% of CD4 and less than 90% of CD8. Contamination by abundant bulk-population clonotypes could be present in FACS-sorted repertoires. Peaking on day 5 versus 15, the secondary response was faster but weaker.

This CDR3 is built from 19 residues. Deletions cut 1 base from V and 7 bases from J, with 26 bases between. Germline V gene data show CDR1 as SGHTA and CDR2 as FQGNSA. They built TCR cDNA with 5'RACE template switching, a step that put in a universal primer site and UMIs. In TCRdb, the 5' RACE reads were re-called with MiXCR into one record per CDR3 protein. The sample carries 300,000 to 350,000 distinct CDR3 sequences, 3% to 4.5% recorded once. The clonotype comes from a man aged 18 to 29 who received the YFV17D yellow fever vaccine. The sequencing used PBMCs, collected 5 days after the yellow fever booster vaccination. This chain uses TRBV7-2 with TRBJ1-5; tentative D call: TRBD1 (5 bases). DNA of the CDR3: TGTGCCAGCAGCTTAGAATTCAAATGGTCAGGGTACGGGGGGCAGCCCCAGCATTTT. Residues: CASSLEFKWSGYGGQPQHF.